The 27 T cell receptor beta chains below were found in one sample sequenced in a study of regulatory T cells in long-lasting Graves disease. Time point specified: persistent/refractory GD, antithyroid drugs over 5 years with positive TRAb. Isolated PBMC RNA provided the starting material for the TCR library. Both iRepertoire HTBI primers and Arm-PCR of CDR3 regions were used to build the TCR beta libraries. In TCRdb, the multiplex PCR reads were re-called with MiXCR into one record per CDR3 protein. The sample has some 470,000 distinct CDR3 sequences; around a fifth are singletons. Specimen: peripheral blood mononuclear cells (PBMCs), collected when the disease was refractory, from a patient treated with antithyroid drugs. The origin of the receptors is a female donor with Graves disease.

V and J are TRBV4-1 and TRBJ1-1; 8 bases map to TRBD1. After removal of 7 bases from V and 1 base from J, the junction contained 14 bases not matched to a gene. The germline CDR1 and CDR2 sequences are MGHRA and YSYEKL. The CDR3 consists of 17 residues. CDR3 in amino acids: CASIPRGLQGGNTEAFF. As DNA, the CDR3 is TGCGCCAGCATACCTCGGGGGTTACAGGGGGGGAACACTGAAGCTTTCTTT.

This chain connects TRBV19 to TRBJ1-4; TRBD1 matches 7 bases. The ends lost 2 bases at V and 5 bases at J; junction bases unmatched: 5. Germline V gene lookup returns CDR1 LNHDA and CDR2 SQIVND (reference sequence). The CDR3 extends over 15 amino acids. The DNA of the CDR3 is TGTGCCAGTAGTATAATAAGGGGGCGGAATGAAAAACTGTTTTTT. It is translated as CASSIIRGRNEKLFF.

This clonotype occurred many times. This chain links TRBV3-1 with TRBJ1-4; D perhaps matches TRBD1 (6 bases). CDR1 is LGHDT, CDR2 YNNKEL, per germline (reference sequence). The V end lost 0 bases, the J end lost 9 bases, and 14 bases lay between the germline ends. The CDR3 covers 15 residues. The CDR3 DNA reads TGTGCCAGCAGCCAAGAAGGGACAAGGAACAAAAAACTGTTTTTT. Residues: CASSQEGTRNKKLFF. The variable domain in full, completed from reference TRBV3-1 and TRBJ1-4, reads DTAVSQTPKYLVTQMGNDKSIKCEQNLGHDTMYWYKQDSKKFLKIMFSYNNKELIINETVPNRFSPKSPDKAHLNLHINSLELGDSAVYFCASSQEGTRNKKLFFGSGTQLSVL.

This clonotype has ten or more counts. The genes are TRBV12-3 or TRBV12-4 and TRBJ1-5; no definite D call. This CDR3 contains 13 residues. Trimming pared 6 bases from V and 4 bases from J, leaving 10 bases between. The CDR3 bases are TGTGCCAGCAGGAGAGTGGGGAATCAGCCCCAGCATTTT. Translating gives CASRRVGNQPQHF.

This chain connects TRBV29-1 to TRBJ2-2, with D unresolved. V was shortened by 6 bases and J by 1 base, with 6 bases between the two germline ends. In germline, CDR1 is SQVTM, CDR2 ANQGSEA. This CDR3 comprises 12 residues. The DNA for the CDR3 is TGCAGCGTACAACGGAACACCGGGGAGCTGTTTTTT. It yields the protein CSVQRNTGELFF.

Many counts were recorded for this clonotype. The chain employs TRBV28 and TRBJ2-7; D remains ambiguous. The CDR3 covers 14 residues. The germline CDR1 and CDR2 sequences are MDHEN and SYDVKM. The V gene lost 7 bases and the J gene lost 2 bases, with 15 bases spanning the gap. The CDR3 sequence: CASTPLLRTYEQYF. CDR3 nucleotide sequence: TGTGCCAGCACCCCGCTGTTGCGCACCTACGAGCAGTACTTC.

Comments on this clonotype: Since a much larger clone is just one base distant, this may be a read error. This sequence joins TRBV6-2 or TRBV6-3 and TRBJ2-2, with 10 positions matching TRBD2. This CDR3 has 17 residues. Per the germline V gene, CDR1 is MNHEY and CDR2 is SVGEGT. The CDR3 region is CAGSGRLIAGGTGELFF. The CDR3 coding sequence is TGTGCCGGCAGTGGGCGCTTAATAGCGGGAGGAACCGGGGAGCTGTTTTTT.

The V and J genes are TRBV5-1 and TRBJ1-6, with D perhaps matching TRBD1 (5 bases). Germline V gives CDR1 SGHRS, CDR2 YFSETQ. The ends were cut back, 6 bases at V and 7 bases at J, with 14 bases in the middle. CDR3 size: 14 residues. The CDR3: CASMEGPGNSPLHF. The CDR3 DNA sequence: TGCGCCAGCATGGAGGGGCCCGGGAATTCACCCCTCCACTTT.

This clonotype has more than one count but fewer than ten. Written as DNA, the CDR3 is TGTGCCAGCAGCTCGACCCCCCGCACCACCATCTACAATGAGCAGTTCTTC. Its protein is CASSSTPRTTIYNEQFF. The chain employs TRBV11-2 and TRBJ2-1, with unresolved D. Trimming left V 4 bases short and J 3 bases short, with 19 bases between. The germline CDR1 and CDR2 sequences are SGHAT and FQNNGV. CDR3 size: 17 residues.

The V and J genes are TRBV6-1 and TRBJ2-5, with 13 bases that match TRBD2. The CDR3 runs 13 residues. V lost 8 bases to trimming and J lost 5 bases; unmatched junction nucleotides: 2. Germline lookup yields CDR1 MNHNS and CDR2 SASEGT. The CDR3 DNA is TGTGCCAGCTTGACTAGCGGGAGGGAGACCCAGTACTTC. Translating it yields CASLTSGRETQYF.

The chain employs TRBV20-1 and TRBJ2-7; TRBD1 matches at 7 bases. CDR1 and CDR2 from the germline V gene are DFQATT and SNEGSKA (reference sequence). The V segment lost 1 base and the J segment 7 bases; nucleotides outside the gene matches: 10. The CDR3 is made up of 14 amino acids. CDR3: CSARVEGGPREQYF. CDR3 bases: TGCAGTGCTAGAGTGGAAGGGGGCCCGAGAGAGCAGTACTTC.

Concerning this clonotype: The junction departs from germline at one end; a sequencing error may be responsible. This rearrangement joins TRBV2 to TRBJ1-5; TRBD1 agrees at 9 bases. Per the germline V gene, CDR1 is SNHLY and CDR2 is FYNNEI. CDR3 length: 16 residues. This chain's CDR3 is CASSYRGRGDNRPQHF. CDR3 DNA: TGTGCCAGCAGTTACAGGGGGCGAGGTGACAATCGGCCCCAGCATTTT.

In this sample, this clonotype turned up many times. The chain couples TRBV3-1 to TRBJ1-6, with D possibly being TRBD1 (5 bases). The CDR3 is 14 residues long. Germline-derived CDR1 and CDR2 are LGHDT and YNNKEL (reference sequence). Trimming took 4 bases from V and 7 from J, leaving 11 bases between them. As DNA, the CDR3 is TGTGCCAGCAGCCCTTCGGGGGAGAATTCACCCCTCCACTTT. This gives the protein CASSPSGENSPLHF.

This clonotype was seen many times. V and J are TRBV11-3 and TRBJ1-4; no clear D gene. V gave up 5 bases and J gave up 5 bases, with 15 bases separating them. Germline V gene data show CDR1 as SGHNT and CDR2 as YENEEA. The CDR3 spans 15 residues. CDR3 residues: CASSPRLGGNEKLFF. The CDR3 DNA is TGTGCCAGCAGCCCCCGCCTGGGAGGGAATGAAAAACTGTTTTTT.

This clonotype has more than one count but fewer than ten. The gene calls are TRBV27 and TRBJ2-2, with 8 bases fitting TRBD1. The CDR3 loop spans 13 amino acids. Germline loops: CDR1 MNHEY, CDR2 SMNVEV (reference sequence). Trimming took 8 bases from V and 7 from J; bases not matched to a gene: 6. CDR3 DNA: TGTGCCAGCGGCCCAGGGGGCATCGGGGAGCTGTTTTTT. Its protein is CASGPGGIGELFF.

A few counts support this clonotype. The gene calls are TRBV16 and TRBJ1-2; the D gene is possibly TRBD1 (5 bases). The V end was cut by 4 bases, the J end by 6 bases, with 15 bases between. CDR3 length equals 14 residues. The germline V gene encodes CDR1 KGHSY and CDR2 FQNENV. In DNA, the CDR3 is TGTGCCAGCAGCCGACACGGGACTGCCGATGGCTACACCTTC. Translation: CASSRHGTADGYTF. Full variable domain (rest looked up from reference TRBV16 and TRBJ1-2): GEEVAQTPKHLVRGEGQKAKLYCAPIKGHSYVFWYQQVLKNEFKFLISFQNENVFDETGMPKERFSAKCLPNSPCSLEIQATKLEDSAVYFCASSRHGTADGYTFGSGTRLTVV.

This clonotype was seen more than once but under ten times. This may be a read error: a much more frequent sequence differs by one nucleotide. The chain links TRBV2 to TRBJ1-2; unclear D gene. The CDR3 is 13 residues long. Germline-derived CDR1 and CDR2 are SNHLY and FYNNEI. The CDR3 is CASRDLGGDGCTF. CDR3 bases: TGTGCCAGCAGGGATCTCGGCGGAGATGGCTGCACCTTC. Supplemented by reference TRBV2 and TRBJ1-2, the full variable domain reads EPEVTQTPSHQVTQMGQEVILRCVPISNHLYFYWYRQILGQKVEFLVSFYNNEISEKSEIFDDQFSVERPDGSNFTLKIRSTKLEDSAMYFCASRDLGGDGCTFGSGTRLTVV.

As for this clonotype: This clone may be a read error of a much larger clone one base away. The chain is built from TRBV29-1 and TRBJ2-5, with 8 bases identical to TRBD2. The CDR3 covers 14 residues. Germline V CDR1 and CDR2: SQVTM, ANQGSEA. CDR3 amino acids: CSVKDPTSEETQYF. CDR3 nucleotides: TGCAGCGTTAAAGATCCGACTAGCGAAGAGACCCAGTACTTC.

This clonotype was seen at least ten times. Here the CDR3 reads CSASAGLLSEKLFF. In DNA, the CDR3 is TGCAGTGCTAGTGCGGGTCTACTCTCCGAAAAACTGTTTTTT. The chain has TRBV20-1 and TRBJ1-4; D gene ambiguous. The CDR3 totals 14 residues. V lost 3 bases and J 8 bases, leaving 16 bases between the germline ends. Per the germline V gene, CDR1 is DFQATT and CDR2 is SNEGSKA (reference sequence).

This clonotype was seen a handful of times. The rearrangement uses TRBV6-2 or TRBV6-3 and TRBJ1-1; D uncertain. Between the trimmed V and J ends, which lost 0 bases and 6 bases, there was a span of 8 bases. The germline CDR1 and CDR2 sequences are MNHEY and SVGEGT. The CDR3 sequence is 13 residues long. Here the CDR3 reads CASSYSGQAEAFF. The CDR3 DNA reads as TGTGCCAGCAGTTACTCGGGCCAGGCTGAAGCTTTCTTT.

The chain employs TRBV19 and TRBJ2-2; 10 positions match TRBD2. In germline, CDR1 is LNHDA, CDR2 SQIVND (reference sequence). The CDR3 extends over 18 amino acids. With 2 bases clipped from V and 3 bases from J, the junction kept 9 bases outside the gene matches. In DNA, the CDR3 is TGTGCCAGTAGTATATTCCTAAGCGGGAGGGCCGACACCGGGGAGCTGTTTTTT. Protein: CASSIFLSGRADTGELFF.

This chain connects TRBV7-2 to TRBJ2-5, with a weak D call TRBD2 (6 bases). There are 15 residues in the CDR3. V lost 2 bases and J lost 5, with 15 bases in between. The germline V gene encodes CDR1 SGHTA and CDR2 FQGNSA. In DNA, the CDR3 is TGTGCCAGCAGCTTATTTCGGGGGTCTACGGAGACCCAGTACTTC. Its translation: CASSLFRGSTETQYF.

V is TRBV12-3 or TRBV12-4 and J is TRBJ2-5; 8 positions match TRBD2. V dropped 8 bases and J dropped 6; count of bases not matched to a gene: 5. The CDR3 loop spans 12 amino acids. This chain's CDR3 is CASGTRGQTQYF. The CDR3 coding sequence is TGTGCCAGCGGGACTAGAGGTCAGACCCAGTACTTC.

This clonotype was counted only a few times. The chain joins TRBV7-9 to TRBJ1-1; TRBD1 is a possible D gene (6 bases). Trimming stripped 5 bases from V and 4 bases from J, with 11 bases between. The CDR3 contains 13 residues. Germline V lookup: CDR1 SEHNR, CDR2 FQNEAQ (reference sequence). This CDR3 is CASSRQASTEAFF. The CDR3 DNA follows: TGTGCCAGCAGCCGACAGGCGTCCACTGAAGCTTTCTTT.

This clonotype has at least ten counts. The rearrangement links TRBV24-1 to TRBJ2-7; unclear D gene. Germline V gives CDR1 KGHDR, CDR2 SFDVKD. The CDR3 has 12 residues. Trimming took 4 bases from V and 2 from J, leaving 5 bases between them. In DNA form, the CDR3 reads TGTGCCACCAGTGACGGAACCTACGAGCAGTACTTC. Amino acids: CATSDGTYEQYF.

This clonotype was counted ten times or more. This chain joins TRBV24-1 and TRBJ1-2; maybe TRBD1 (5 bases). Trimming stripped 12 bases from V and 3 bases from J, with 16 bases between. Germline V gives CDR1 KGHDR, CDR2 SFDVKD. This CDR3 comprises 13 residues. The CDR3 here is CASRRGDDYGYTF. In DNA, the CDR3 is TGTGCCTCGAGGAGGGGTGATGACTATGGCTACACCTTC.

This clonotype was observed a few times. The chain joins TRBV6-1 to TRBJ2-1; no clear D gene. This CDR3 comprises 12 residues. Trimming pared 11 bases from V and 6 bases from J, leaving 14 bases between. The V gene's germline CDR1 is MNHNS and CDR2 SASEGT. In nucleotides, the CDR3 is TGTGCCTCCCTCTGGTACGGCAATGAGCAGTTCTTC. Its translation: CASLWYGNEQFF.